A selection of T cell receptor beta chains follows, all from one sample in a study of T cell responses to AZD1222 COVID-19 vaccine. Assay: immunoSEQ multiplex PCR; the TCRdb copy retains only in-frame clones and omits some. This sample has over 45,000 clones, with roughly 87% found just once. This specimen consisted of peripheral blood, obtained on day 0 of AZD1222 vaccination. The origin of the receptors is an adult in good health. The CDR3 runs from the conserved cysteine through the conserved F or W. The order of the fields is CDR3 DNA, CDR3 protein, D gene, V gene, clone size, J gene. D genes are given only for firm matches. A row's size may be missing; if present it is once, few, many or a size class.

TGTGCCAGCAGTGACTCAGGGCAGGGTGGCTCCTATAATTCACCCCTCCACTTT CASSDSGQGGSYNSPLHF NA TRBV6-4 NA TRBJ1-6
TGCAGCGTTGAAGGAGGGGGGACTGAAGCTTTCTTT CSVEGGGTEAFF NA TRBV29-1 NA TRBJ1-1
TGCGCCAGCAGCTTGGGCACCCTCCAGAGTGCCCAGTACTTC CASSLGTLQSAQYF NA TRBV5-1 NA TRBJ2-5
TGTGCCAGCTCACCGGGGACAGAAGGCTACACCTTC CASSPGTEGYTF TRBD1 TRBV18 NA TRBJ1-2
TGCGCCAGCAGCTTGGACCTGGGCGGGGGCGGCTATGGCTACACCTTC CASSLDLGGGGYGYTF NA TRBV5-1 NA TRBJ1-2
TGTGCCAGCAGCCGCGGACAGGAAGCAGAGACCCAGTACTTC CASSRGQEAETQYF TRBD1 TRBV5-4 NA TRBJ2-5
TGTGCCAGCAGCCGGGACAGGGGGGCTGAAGCTTTCTTT CASSRDRGAEAFF TRBD1 TRBV6-5 NA TRBJ1-1
TGTGCCAGTAGCACCGGGACGACGAACACCGGGGAGCTGTTTTTT CASSTGTTNTGELFF NA TRBV19 NA TRBJ2-2
TGTGCCAGTAGTAGCAGGGGAGGCAAGTCGAACACTGAAGCTTTCTTT CASSSRGGKSNTEAFF NA TRBV19 NA TRBJ1-1
TGTGCCAGCAGTTACTCCGGGAATCAGATAGTCGGCTACACCTTC CASSYSGNQIVGYTF NA TRBV6-5 NA TRBJ1-2
TGTGCCAGCAGCTCCGATTTCAACACCGGGGAGCTGTTTTTT CASSSDFNTGELFF NA TRBV5-4 NA TRBJ2-2
TGCAGTGCTAGTCCCGCGGGGGGCTACACCTTC CSASPAGGYTF NA TRBV20-1 NA TRBJ1-2
TGCGCCAGCAGCTTGGGCCCCGATCCCGTGGGGGAGCAGTACTTC CASSLGPDPVGEQYF NA TRBV5-1 NA TRBJ2-7
TGTGCCACCAGTGATTCCAGGGTTAGCACTAATGAAAAACTGTTTTTT CATSDSRVSTNEKLFF NA TRBV24-1 NA TRBJ1-4
TGTGCCAGCATCTTCAGGGTTGGCCAGCCCCAGCATTTT CASIFRVGQPQHF NA TRBV28 NA TRBJ1-5
TGTGCCAGCAGTACAGATGAGACAGATACGCAGTATTTT CASSTDETDTQYF NA TRBV6-5 NA TRBJ2-3
TGCGCCAGCAGCCGAGAGGGACTGACCTACGAGCAGTACTTC CASSREGLTYEQYF NA TRBV4-1 NA TRBJ2-7
TGTGCCAGCAGTTTAGGGGACAATCAGCCCCAGCATTTT CASSLGDNQPQHF NA TRBV12-3/TRBV12-4 once TRBJ1-5
TGTGCCAGTAGTTCGGTAAGCAGCAGCAATCAGCCCCAGCATTTT CASSSVSSSNQPQHF NA TRBV19 NA TRBJ1-5
TGTGCCAGCCCTCCGACAGGGCTAACTAGCACAGATACGCAGTATTTT CASPPTGLTSTDTQYF TRBD1 TRBV28 NA TRBJ2-3
TGTGCCAGCTCACCACAGGGCGGTTCGGTTGAAAAACTGTTTTTT CASSPQGGSVEKLFF NA TRBV18 NA TRBJ1-4
TGTGCCAGCTGCCCAACTCCACTAGCGGGGAAGGGAGGGGGGAATTTGCGGGAGCAGTACTTC CASCPTPLAGKGGGNLREQYF TRBD2 TRBV6-7 NA TRBJ2-7
TGTGCCAGTACCTATACAGGGGGCAACACTGAAGCTTTCTTT CASTYTGGNTEAFF TRBD1 TRBV19 NA TRBJ1-1
TGTGCCAGTAGTATAGATGGGGACAGTCGCTACACCTTC CASSIDGDSRYTF TRBD1 TRBV19 NA TRBJ1-2
TGTGCCAGCAGCCTCAAAGGGGACAGGGGGCGTCGCACAGATACGCAGTATTTT CASSLKGDRGRRTDTQYF TRBD1 TRBV14 NA TRBJ2-3
TGTGCCAGCAGTGGGCTCAGCTACGAGCAGTACTTC CASSGLSYEQYF NA TRBV2 NA TRBJ2-7
TGTGCCAGCAGCCGGACTGAGTCCTACAATGAGCAGTTCTTC CASSRTESYNEQFF NA TRBV3-1/TRBV3-2 NA TRBJ2-1
TGTGCCAGCAGCTCCTGGGGGAGCAATCAGCCCCAGCATTTT CASSSWGSNQPQHF NA TRBV9 NA TRBJ1-5
TGCGCCAGCAGCTTGAGCCCTAATAACTATGGCTACACCTTC CASSLSPNNYGYTF NA TRBV5-1 NA TRBJ1-2
TGCGCCAGCAGCCAAGAAGCACTAGCGGGGGGGGATACGCAGTATTTT CASSQEALAGGDTQYF TRBD2 TRBV4-1 NA TRBJ2-3
TGTGCCATCCAACAGGTCGAGGGTTCACCCCTCCACTTT CAIQQVEGSPLHF NA TRBV24-1 NA TRBJ1-6
TGTGCCAGCAGCTCCTCTGGACTAGCGGGACATTACGAGCAGTACTTC CASSSSGLAGHYEQYF TRBD2 TRBV7-2 NA TRBJ2-7
TGTGCCAGCAGCGACACAGGGGGCGCGGTTGGCTACACCTTC CASSDTGGAVGYTF TRBD1 TRBV9 NA TRBJ1-2
TGTGCCAGCAGCTCCCTCCGAGCACCCCTCCACTTT CASSSLRAPLHF NA TRBV5-8 few TRBJ1-6
TGTGCCAGCAGTTACGGGATCGACGCAACTAATGAAAAACTGTTTTTT CASSYGIDATNEKLFF NA TRBV6-2/TRBV6-3 NA TRBJ1-4
TGTGCCAGCAGCTTCCCGGGACAGGGACGTCCCGAGCAGTACTTC CASSFPGQGRPEQYF TRBD1 TRBV7-8 once TRBJ2-7
TGTGCCAGCAGCGATAGCGGGGGGCCCTACGAGCAGTACTTC CASSDSGGPYEQYF TRBD2 TRBV7-9 NA TRBJ2-7
TGTGCCAGCGGGCGAGGGCCCTGTGAAACTGAAGCTTTCTTT CASGRGPCETEAFF NA TRBV5-7 NA TRBJ1-1
TGTGCCAGCAGCTCGAGAGGAGGGACAGGGGCCTACGAGCAGTACTTC CASSSRGGTGAYEQYF TRBD1 TRBV7-8 NA TRBJ2-7
TGCAGTGCCGTAACAGGATATGGCTACACCTTC CSAVTGYGYTF NA TRBV20-1 once TRBJ1-2
TGTGCCAGCACCCCGAGTAGCGGGGGTAGGGAGACCCAGTACTTC CASTPSSGGRETQYF TRBD2 TRBV5-4 NA TRBJ2-5
TGTGCCAGCAGTTTGGGACAGTACAATGAGCAGTTCTTC CASSLGQYNEQFF TRBD1 TRBV27 NA TRBJ2-1
TGTGCCAGCAGCTTATTTGGTGCGGGGGAGAAGGGCGGCTACACCTTC CASSLFGAGEKGGYTF NA TRBV7-3 once TRBJ1-2
TGTGCCAGCAGTTTGGGACAGACGAACACTGAAGCTTTCTTT CASSLGQTNTEAFF TRBD1 TRBV11-2 NA TRBJ1-1
TGTGCCAGCAGCTTATCCACCTACGAGCAGTACTTC CASSLSTYEQYF NA TRBV7-2 NA TRBJ2-7
TGTGCCAGCAGCTTGCAGGGGGCGTCCGAGCAGTACTTC CASSLQGASEQYF TRBD1 TRBV11-2 NA TRBJ2-7
TGCAGCGTGCGGGGTGGGACCCGCTCCTACGAGCAGTACTTC CSVRGGTRSYEQYF NA TRBV29-1 few TRBJ2-7
TGTGCCAGTAGTATGGCAGCCAACCCCTACAATGAGCAGTTCTTC CASSMAANPYNEQFF NA TRBV19 once TRBJ2-1
TGTGCCAGCAGCTTATCCGGGCGAGAAGGAAACATTCAGTACTTC CASSLSGREGNIQYF NA TRBV7-9 NA TRBJ2-4
TGTGCCAGCAGTGAACGGACAGGGGTCCGCGGCTACACCTTC CASSERTGVRGYTF TRBD1 TRBV2 NA TRBJ1-2
TGTGCCAGCAGCGTAGGACAGGGGTATGGCTACACCTTC CASSVGQGYGYTF TRBD1 TRBV28 few TRBJ1-2
TGTGCCAGCAAGGGGTGGGGGGCGACCAAAAACATTCAGTACTTC CASKGWGATKNIQYF NA TRBV6-5 NA TRBJ2-4
TGTGCCTGGAGTGCCCTAGGCCCTGAGCAGTTCTTC CAWSALGPEQFF NA TRBV30 NA TRBJ2-1
TGTGCCAGCAGCTTGAGGTCAGGGGGAAATAATGAAAAACTGTTTTTT CASSLRSGGNNEKLFF TRBD1 TRBV5-4 NA TRBJ1-4
TGTGCCAGCAGCTTAAGATTCCAAGAGACCCAGTACTTC CASSLRFQETQYF NA TRBV7-2 NA TRBJ2-5
TGCGCCAGCAGCGCTATAGGCGGCGGGGGGCTTTCCTACAATGAGCAGTTCTTC CASSAIGGGGLSYNEQFF TRBD2 TRBV5-1 NA TRBJ2-1